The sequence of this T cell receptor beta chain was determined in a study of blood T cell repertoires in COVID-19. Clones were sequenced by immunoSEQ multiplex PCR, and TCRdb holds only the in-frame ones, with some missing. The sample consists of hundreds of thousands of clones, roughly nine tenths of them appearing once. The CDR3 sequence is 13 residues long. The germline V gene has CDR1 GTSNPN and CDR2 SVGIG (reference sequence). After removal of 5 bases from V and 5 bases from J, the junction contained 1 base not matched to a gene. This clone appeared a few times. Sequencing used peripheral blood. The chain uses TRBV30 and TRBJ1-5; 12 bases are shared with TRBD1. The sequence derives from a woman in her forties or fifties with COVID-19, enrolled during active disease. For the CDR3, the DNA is TGTGCCTGGGGGACAGGGGGCGATCAGCCCCAGCATTTT. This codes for CAWGTGGDQPQHF.